A selection of T cell receptor beta chains follows, all from one sample in a study of blood T cell repertoires in COVID-19. Libraries were prepared by immunoSEQ multiplex PCR; TCRdb keeps only in-frame clonotypes and omits some of them. Among a few hundred thousand clones listed, 80% to 90% were seen once. Sample: PBMCs or T cells enriched from blood (not recorded which). These receptors originate from a man younger than 45 who had recovered from COVID-19. Each CDR3 is given with its conserved first and last residue. The order of the fields is clone size, D gene, V gene, J gene, CDR3 DNA, CDR3 protein. D genes are given only for firm matches. Size tells how often a clone was seen (once, few, many) or the class of an expanded clone, and some rows leave it out.

-	TRBD1	TRBV3-1/TRBV3-2	TRBJ1-4	TGTGCCAGCAGCCAAGGGCACAGGGGAGGAAAACTGTTTTTT	CASSQGHRGGKLFF
-	-	TRBV30	TRBJ1-1	TGTGCCTGGAGTAGGGGACAAAACACTGAAGCTTTCTTT	CAWSRGQNTEAFF
once	TRBD2	TRBV28	TRBJ2-2	TGTGCCAGCAGATCCCTCTCGCGGGAGTCCGGGGAGCTGTTTTTT	CASRSLSRESGELFF
-	TRBD1	TRBV10-3	TRBJ1-2	TGTGCCATCAGAGAAACCGGGACAGCGGATGGCTACACCTTC	CAIRETGTADGYTF
-	TRBD2	TRBV25-1	TRBJ2-1	TGTGCCAGCAGTAGGCGGGAGGGATACAATGAGCAGTTCTTC	CASSRREGYNEQFF
-	-	TRBV15	TRBJ1-2	TGTGCCACCAGCAGAGAAGTTTGGGGGAGGGACAAAGGTACCTTC	CATSREVWGRDKGTF
-	-	TRBV12-3/TRBV12-4	TRBJ1-5	TGTGCCAGCAGTGAATTCTCGGGGCAGCCCCAGCATTTT	CASSEFSGQPQHF
few	-	TRBV4-2	TRBJ2-5	TGTGCCAGCAGCCAAGATGGGAGCGAGACCCAGTACTTC	CASSQDGSETQYF
-	TRBD1	TRBV28	TRBJ2-2	TGTGCCAGCAGCGACCCGGGACAGGGTACCGGGGAGCTGTTTTTT	CASSDPGQGTGELFF
few	TRBD1	TRBV7-8	TRBJ2-1	TGTGCCAGCAGCTCGCCACGGACAGGGCGCAACAATGAGCAGTTCTTC	CASSSPRTGRNNEQFF
once	-	TRBV6-2/TRBV6-3	TRBJ2-2	TGTGCCAGCAGTGGCGACGGGACTGCGGGGTTCGGGGAGCTGTTTTTT	CASSGDGTAGFGELFF
-	TRBD2	TRBV9	TRBJ2-3	TGTGCCAGCAGCGCTAGCGGGAGTGCCGCAGATACGCAGTATTTT	CASSASGSAADTQYF
-	-	TRBV7-6	TRBJ2-2	TGTGCCAGCAGCCCATCCCCTACGGGATTGGGCGGGGAGCTGTTTTTT	CASSPSPTGLGGELFF
-	TRBD2	TRBV7-6	TRBJ2-1	TGTGCCAGCAGCTCTGGGTTAGCGGGAGGTTATGAGCAGTTCTTC	CASSSGLAGGYEQFF
-	-	TRBV28	TRBJ2-7	TGTGCCAGCAGTTTTAACTTAGCAAGCCACGAGCAGTACTTC	CASSFNLASHEQYF
-	TRBD2	TRBV6-1	TRBJ2-7	TGTGCCAGCAGTGAAAGTCCTAGCGGGTTTACCTACGAGCAGTACTTC	CASSESPSGFTYEQYF
-	-	TRBV5-1	TRBJ2-2	TGCGCCAGCAGCCCGGGACTCCGCCCGAACACCGGGGAGCTGTTTTTT	CASSPGLRPNTGELFF
-	-	TRBV4-1	TRBJ1-5	TGCGCCAGCAGCCAAGAGGCGGGACGCGCTCAGCCCCAGCATTTT	CASSQEAGRAQPQHF
once	TRBD1	TRBV28	TRBJ2-7	TGTGCCAGCACCACTCCCTCCCGGGGACAGGGGGCAAACTACGAGCAGTACTTC	CASTTPSRGQGANYEQYF
-	-	TRBV5-6	TRBJ1-1	TGTGCCAGCAGCGCACTAGGGCAGGATGAAGCTTTCTTT	CASSALGQDEAFF
few	-	TRBV7-8	TRBJ2-3	TGTGCCAGCACCGAGCTTGCCAGGGAAGATACGCAGTATTTT	CASTELAREDTQYF
-	TRBD2	TRBV19	TRBJ2-7	TGTGCCAGTAGTACCCGACTAGCGGGGCCCTTGGGCGAGCAGTACTTC	CASSTRLAGPLGEQYF
-	-	TRBV5-1	TRBJ1-2	TGCGCCAGCAGCTCCCCCGGGGAAACTAATGGCTACACCTTC	CASSSPGETNGYTF
-	TRBD1	TRBV28	TRBJ2-3	TGTGCCAGTACCCCCGGGACAGTTCTAGCCGCAGATACGCAGTATTTT	CASTPGTVLAADTQYF
-	-	TRBV6-4	TRBJ2-3	TGTGCCAGCAGTGGGGGGGGCGATACGCAGTATTTT	CASSGGGDTQYF
-	TRBD1	TRBV28	TRBJ1-1	TGTGCCAGCAGTTTAGGACAGGGGAACACTGAAGCTTTCTTT	CASSLGQGNTEAFF
-	-	TRBV19	TRBJ1-1	TGTGCCAGTAAGGGGGGGGGTTTCGTGGCTGAAGCTTTCTTT	CASKGGGFVAEAFF
-	-	TRBV9	TRBJ2-2	TGTGCCAGCAGCGTAGGGCAGGGAACCGGGGAGCTGTTTTTT	CASSVGQGTGELFF
few	TRBD2	TRBV23-1	TRBJ2-1	TGCGCCAGCAGTCTTGAAACTAGCGGAACGGGCAGGTCCTACAATGAGCAGTTCTTC	CASSLETSGTGRSYNEQFF
-	-	TRBV7-6	TRBJ2-3	TGTGCCAGCAGCCCCGGCCCAGAGGCGCAGTATTTT	CASSPGPEAQYF
-	-	TRBV11-3	TRBJ2-7	TGTGCCAGCAGCTTAAGGTCCGGGGACTCCTACGAGCAGTACTTC	CASSLRSGDSYEQYF
few	-	TRBV30	TRBJ2-7	TGTGCCTGGTCCGAGGGAGGCTCCTACGAGCAGTACTTC	CAWSEGGSYEQYF
once	-	TRBV19	TRBJ2-7	TGTGCCAGCCAGGGGTCCCCAGAGTACGAGCAGTACTTC	CASQGSPEYEQYF
-	-	TRBV10-3	TRBJ1-2	TGTGCCATCAGTGAGGCGGGGGATGGCTACACCTTC	CAISEAGDGYTF
once	TRBD2	TRBV11-2	TRBJ2-7	TGTGCCAGCAGCAATTGGACTAGCGGGAAGAACGAGCAGTACTTC	CASSNWTSGKNEQYF
-	-	TRBV7-8	TRBJ1-1	TGTGCCAGCAGCTTAGTCGAGGGCACTGAAGCTTTCTTT	CASSLVEGTEAFF
-	-	TRBV6-5	TRBJ1-2	TGTGCCAGCACCTCAGGGGATGGCTACACCTTC	CASTSGDGYTF
-	-	TRBV19	TRBJ2-7	TGTGCCAGTAGTATTCACAGGAGCTCCTACGAGCAGTACTTC	CASSIHRSSYEQYF
-	-	TRBV19	TRBJ2-7	TGTGCCAGTAGTGAGACAGACACTACGAGGCAGTACTTC	CASSETDTTRQYF
once	TRBD2	TRBV6-5	TRBJ2-7	TGTGCCAGCGCCCCCCGGGGGGGCGCCTACGAGCAGTACTTC	CASAPRGGAYEQYF
-	TRBD1	TRBV6-5	TRBJ1-1	TGTGCCAGCAACCGGGACAGGGGGTTGGTCACTGAAGCTTTCTTT	CASNRDRGLVTEAFF
-	TRBD2	TRBV5-1	TRBJ2-5	TGCGCCAGCAGCTTGGCCCTCGGCGAGGGCGGTAGCGGGATGGGGACCCAGTACTTC	CASSLALGEGGSGMGTQYF
-	-	TRBV11-1	TRBJ2-2	TGTGCCAGCAGCCCAGGAGGCGGGGAGCTGTTTTTT	CASSPGGGELFF
-	TRBD1	TRBV27	TRBJ1-5	TGTGCCAGCAGCGTACAGGGGGATAGCAATCAGCCCCAGCATTTT	CASSVQGDSNQPQHF
-	-	TRBV19	TRBJ2-1	TGTGCCAGTAGTCCCCGGGGAGCGGGCAATGAGCAGTTCTTC	CASSPRGAGNEQFF
-	-	TRBV30	TRBJ1-6	TGTGCCTGGAGTGCCCACCCGTTGGACTACACCCTCCACTTT	CAWSAHPLDYTLHF
-	TRBD1	TRBV3-1/TRBV3-2	TRBJ1-4	TGTGCCAGCAGCCAAGAGGTTACAGGGGGTAATGAAAAACTGTTTTTT	CASSQEVTGGNEKLFF
-	TRBD2	TRBV5-5	TRBJ2-7	TGTGCCAGCAGCGAGGGACTAGCGGGAGGGAGGTTCTACGAGCAGTACTTC	CASSEGLAGGRFYEQYF
-	-	TRBV3-1/TRBV3-2	TRBJ2-5	TGTGCCAGCAGCCAATCGAGTTCGGTCCAGTACTTC	CASSQSSSVQYF
once	TRBD2	TRBV7-2	TRBJ2-7	TGTGCCAGCAGCTTAGCGGCCGTTATAGCGGGAAGCTACGAGCAGTACTTC	CASSLAAVIAGSYEQYF
-	TRBD1	TRBV28	TRBJ1-2	TGTGCCAGCAGCGGGGGCGGGACAGAAAACTATGGCTACACCTTC	CASSGGGTENYGYTF
-	-	TRBV5-4	TRBJ2-7	TGTGCCAGCAGCTCAAGGGGTTCGGGCTCCTACGAGCAGTACTTC	CASSSRGSGSYEQYF
-	TRBD2	TRBV29-1	TRBJ2-1	TGCAGCGTTGACGCTAGCGGGAGAAAGTCCTACAATGAGCAGTTCTTC	CSVDASGRKSYNEQFF
once	TRBD1	TRBV5-5	TRBJ2-4	TGTGCCAGCAGCGGGGACCGACAGGGGTGGTACATTCAGTACTTC	CASSGDRQGWYIQYF